The rows below give T cell receptor beta chains drawn from one sample of a study of human T cells and chemical hapten exposure. TCRdb reanalysed the RACE reads using MiXCR and keeps one entry per CDR3 protein. The table lists approximately 400,000 distinct CDR3 sequences, 4.8% of them singletons. Sequencing used whole blood, obtained in connection with sensitization to the hapten diphenylcyclopropenone (DPC). Every receptor here comes from a woman aged 50 to 65 with alopecia areata. Some clones in this sample may be carry-over from other donors' samples. The CDR3 runs from the conserved cysteine through the conserved F or W. D genes are given only for firm matches.

v_gene	d_gene	len	j_gene	CDR3aa
TRBV5-6	NA	16	TRBJ1-4	CASIRQELRLNEKLFF
TRBV29-1	TRBD1	17	TRBJ1-4	CSASNRDRNEVGEKLFF
TRBV9	TRBD2	16	TRBJ2-2	CASSDRLAGGDGELFF
TRBV2	NA	17	TRBJ1-3	CASSEARGGLSGNTIYF
TRBV5-1	NA	14	TRBJ1-4	CASSLGGGEEKLFF
TRBV21-1	NA	16	TRBJ2-3	CARPGLAGGGTDTQYF
TRBV5-6	NA	12	TRBJ2-7	CASSLLYGEQYF
TRBV7-9	NA	16	TRBJ1-1	CASSPGGRGGKTEAFF
TRBV20-1	NA	12	TRBJ2-1	CSATGQGSEQFF
TRBV29-1	TRBD1	13	TRBJ2-7	CSILGDRGGEQYF
TRBV18	TRBD1	12	TRBJ2-7	CASSPDRAEQYF
TRBV14	TRBD2	17	TRBJ2-3	CASSQALGRGGADTQYF
TRBV20-1	NA	13	TRBJ1-4	CSARTVHNEKLFF
TRBV29-1	TRBD1	14	TRBJ2-1	CSLLRDRAGNEQFF
TRBV29-1	NA	14	TRBJ2-7	CSVLGSANSYEQYF
TRBV7-2	NA	13	TRBJ2-3	CASSLDAGGTQYF
TRBV4-1	NA	15	TRBJ1-2	CASSLRWNPNYGYTF
TRBV10-3	TRBD1	15	TRBJ1-2	CAISELRTGNYGYTF
TRBV6-5	TRBD1	12	TRBJ2-1	CASSPQGDEQFF
TRBV24-1	NA	16	TRBJ1-5	CATRNRQTRSGSPQHF
TRBV13	TRBD1	14	TRBJ2-1	CASSSTGTGEQQFF
TRBV12-2	NA	21	TRBJ2-5	CASRFGVPIALSPPYQETQYF
TRBV10-3	NA	15	TRBJ1-6	CAISESPGANSPLHF
TRBV29-1	NA	15	TRBJ2-4	CSVERRAERKNIQYF
TRBV13	NA	12	TRBJ2-7	CASSLGRREQYF
TRBV12-3/TRBV12-4	TRBD1	15	TRBJ1-1	CASSPLQGVGTEAFF
TRBV7-9	NA	15	TRBJ1-2	CASSFDLTGNYGYTF
TRBV9	TRBD1	15	TRBJ2-5	CASSGLTGGSETQYF
TRBV30	TRBD1	15	TRBJ2-7	CAWRQGQGPFYEQYF
TRBV7-9	NA	14	TRBJ1-4	CASSWAGVFEKLFF
TRBV7-2	NA	14	TRBJ1-2	CASSLEGSSYGYTF
TRBV6-2/TRBV6-3	NA	14	TRBJ1-1	CASTRSGGGTEAFF
TRBV7-2	TRBD2	16	TRBJ2-3	CASSSIPLAGGYTQYF
TRBV13	TRBD1	15	TRBJ2-3	CASSLSQGVADTQYF
TRBV5-1	TRBD2	15	TRBJ2-1	CASSFEREAYNEQFF
TRBV5-1	TRBD1	16	TRBJ2-3	CASSLGTGGRTDTQYF
TRBV6-2/TRBV6-3	NA	15	TRBJ1-6	CASSYLRADNSPLHF
TRBV12-3/TRBV12-4	NA	14	TRBJ2-5	CASSQQGLIGTQYF
TRBV11-2	TRBD2	21	TRBJ2-1	CASSSYPVGLAGIGAYNEQFF
TRBV2	TRBD2	15	TRBJ2-3	CASRGTSGVPDTQYF
TRBV9	TRBD1	15	TRBJ1-1	CASSPRQGMNAEAFF
TRBV29-1	NA	11	TRBJ1-1	CSVEGSKSAFF
TRBV12-3/TRBV12-4	NA	14	TRBJ1-4	CASSLTAPNEKLFF
TRBV20-1	NA	15	TRBJ2-7	CSARDVGGRAYEQYF
TRBV12-3/TRBV12-4	NA	15	TRBJ1-5	CASSSLDGENQPQHF
TRBV10-3	NA	13	TRBJ1-5	CAISESTKQPQHF
TRBV13	NA	14	TRBJ1-2	CASSSTTGLDGYTF
TRBV14	TRBD2	17	TRBJ2-1	CASSQGSGRRLVDEQFF
TRBV5-1	TRBD2	15	TRBJ2-3	CASSPTSRGTDTQYF
TRBV5-6	TRBD1	15	TRBJ1-2	CASRDRGSSRYGYTF
TRBV5-6	TRBD2	14	TRBJ2-1	CASRVAGGPGEQFF
TRBV4-1	NA	15	TRBJ1-2	CASSQDASASYGYTF
TRBV11-2	NA	16	TRBJ2-3	CASSPGFILYTDTQYF
TRBV28	TRBD1	15	TRBJ1-5	CASSMGQGGVQPQHF